These 21 T cell receptor beta chains were sequenced from one sample in a study of blood T cell repertoires in COVID-19. Sequencing used immunoSEQ multiplex PCR; TCRdb keeps in-frame clones, though not all of them. The sample includes 270,000 or so clones, roughly 80% of them seen just once. Sequencing input: peripheral blood. These receptors were taken from a human donor with COVID-19, enrolled during active disease. The donor label of this sample is uncertain.

V and J are TRBV15 and TRBJ2-3; a weak D match, TRBD2 (5 bases). The CDR3 loop spans 15 amino acids. V gave up 0 bases and J gave up 5 bases, with 12 bases separating them. Germline V gene sequence: CDR1 LNHNV, CDR2 YYDKDF (reference sequence). DNA of the CDR3: TGTGCCACCAGCAGAGACGGGGATTGGGAAGATACGCAGTATTTT. This encodes CATSRDGDWEDTQYF.

The rearrangement uses TRBV30 and TRBJ2-5; 8 bases align to TRBD2. Trimming removed 2 bases from V and 5 bases from J; junction bases left unmatched: 13. The CDR3 extends over 16 amino acids. Germline lookup yields CDR1 GTSNPN and CDR2 SVGIG (reference sequence). In nucleotides, the CDR3 is TGTGCCTGGAGTACGGGGGGGGCGGGAGAGGTGGAGACCCAGTACTTC. It translates to CAWSTGGAGEVETQYF.

This chain uses TRBV7-2 with TRBJ2-1, with 9 bases that match TRBD2. The ends lost 5 bases at V and 8 bases at J; junction bases unmatched: 7. CDR3 size: 14 residues. Germline assignment: CDR1 SGHTA and CDR2 FQGNSA. In nucleotides, the CDR3 is TGTGCCAGCAGCAGTCGGCTAGCGGGACATGAGCAGTTCTTC. Translation: CASSSRLAGHEQFF. The full variable domain, completed using reference TRBV7-2 and TRBJ2-1, is GAGVSQSPSNKVTEKGKDVELRCDPISGHTALYWYRQSLGQGLEFLIYFQGNSAPDKSGLPSDRFSAERTGGSVSTLTIQRTQQEDSAVYLCASSSRLAGHEQFFGPGTRLTVL.

This chain joins TRBV28 and TRBJ2-3, with 11 bases aligning to TRBD2. The germline gives CDR1 MDHEN, CDR2 SYDVKM. Losses at the gene ends were 5 bases for V and 6 bases for J; bases not matched to a gene: 10. The CDR3 runs to 16 residues. The CDR3, as DNA: TGTGCCAGCAGTCCCGGGACTAGCGGCCCCCGGGATACGCAGTATTTT. Translating gives CASSPGTSGPRDTQYF.

CDR3 loop: CASSVSGGYEQYF. CDR3 DNA: TGTGCCAGTAGTGTGTCAGGGGGCTACGAGCAGTACTTC. V and J are TRBV19 and TRBJ2-7; 7 bases align to TRBD1. With 5 bases clipped from V and 3 bases from J, the junction kept 4 bases outside the gene matches. Germline V gene sequence: CDR1 LNHDA, CDR2 SQIVND (reference sequence). This CDR3 is built from 13 residues. Filled out from reference TRBV19 and TRBJ2-7, the complete variable domain reads DGGITQSPKYLFRKEGQNVTLSCEQNLNHDAMYWYRQDPGQGLRLIYYSQIVNDFQKGDIAEGYSVSREKKESFPLTVTSAQKNPTAFYLCASSVSGGYEQYFGPGTRLTVT.

The chain employs TRBV5-4 and TRBJ2-3; TRBD2 matches at 8 bases. The germline V gene has CDR1 SGHNT and CDR2 YYREEE (reference sequence). The CDR3 contains 15 residues. J lost 5 bases, V lost 4 bases, and 9 bases had no gene match. The CDR3: CASSPAGEGRDTQYF. The CDR3 region has the DNA TGTGCCAGCAGCCCAGCGGGAGAAGGAAGAGATACGCAGTATTTT.

The gene calls are TRBV6-5 and TRBJ1-1; no firm D call. Germline V gives CDR1 MNHEY, CDR2 SVGAGI. V was pared by 0 bases and J by 0 bases, with 8 bases between. The CDR3 length is 15 residues. CDR3 in amino acids: CASSYSAGLNTEAFF. DNA for the CDR3: TGTGCCAGCAGTTACTCGGCAGGCTTGAACACTGAAGCTTTCTTT.

The V call is TRBV6-2 or TRBV6-3, the J call TRBJ1-2, with 10 nucleotides matching TRBD1. V trimming: 2 bases; J trimming: 3 bases; junction bases outside the gene matches: 3. This CDR3 region has 15 residues. The germline V gene has CDR1 MNHEY and CDR2 SVGEGT. The CDR3 loop is CASSYGTGEDYGYTF. CDR3 sequence (DNA): TGTGCCAGCAGTTACGGGACAGGGGAGGACTATGGCTACACCTTC.

This chain uses TRBV18 with TRBJ2-2, with D tentatively TRBD1 (5 bases). The germline V gene has CDR1 KGHSH and CDR2 LQKENI. Trimming took 2 bases from V and 2 from J, leaving 9 bases between them. The CDR3 is made up of 15 amino acids. CDR3 in amino acids: CASSPLQGNTGELFF. In DNA, the CDR3 is TGTGCCAGCTCACCATTGCAGGGAAACACCGGGGAGCTGTTTTTT.

The chain recombines TRBV20-1 with TRBJ1-5; no firm D call. CDR3 length: 19 residues. V lost 3 bases, J lost 4 bases, and 28 bases lay in between. Germline V lookup: CDR1 DFQATT, CDR2 SNEGSKA (reference sequence). CDR3 sequence (DNA): TGCAGTGCTAGTTCCGCCCACTCGACCCATCCCCACAGTAATCAGCCCCAGCATTTT. Encoded protein: CSASSAHSTHPHSNQPQHF.

The V and J genes are TRBV20-1 and TRBJ2-1; 9 bases fit TRBD1. J gave up 7 bases and V 3 bases, and 1 base lay outside the gene matches. The CDR3 spans 12 residues. Germline CDR1 and CDR2: DFQATT and SNEGSKA (reference sequence). The chain's CDR3 is CSASGQGNEQFF. For the CDR3, the DNA is TGCAGTGCTAGTGGACAGGGGAATGAGCAGTTCTTC.

The chain links TRBV12-3 or TRBV12-4 to TRBJ1-4; 7 positions match TRBD1. This CDR3 region has 13 residues. Trimming at V came to 7 bases and at J to 10 bases, leaving 9 bases not matched to a gene. The CDR3 here is CASTNRGIGKLFF. The CDR3 DNA follows: TGTGCCAGCACCAACAGGGGTATTGGAAAACTGTTTTTT.

The V call is TRBV30, the J call TRBJ2-2, with TRBD1 matching 7 bases. Looked up from germline, CDR1 is GTSNPN and CDR2 is SVGIG (reference sequence). This CDR3 contains 14 residues. The CDR3 loop reads CAIAVGDRTGELFF. The CDR3 DNA follows: TGTGCTATTGCCGTGGGGGACAGAACCGGGGAGCTGTTTTTT.

In this sample, this clone turned up once. J is TRBJ2-3 and V is TRBV3-1 (or the pseudogene TRBV3-2), with 7 bases fitting TRBD2. CDR1 LGHDT and CDR2 YNNKEL come from the germline V gene (reference sequence). The CDR3 is 16 amino acids. V shed 1 base and J 1 base; nucleotides not matched to a gene: 5. CDR3 residues: CASSQGLAEGTDTQYF. CDR3 coding DNA: TGTGCCAGCAGCCAAGGGCTAGCGGAAGGCACAGATACGCAGTATTTT.

This clone appeared once. The chain combines TRBV29-1 with TRBJ2-1; 10 nucleotides agree with TRBD1. The length of the CDR3 is 12 residues. With V trimmed by 7 bases and J by 9 bases, 6 bases remained unmatched. CDR1 is SQVTM and CDR2 is ANQGSEA in the germline V gene. Here the CDR3 reads CSAGTGDGEQFF. The CDR3 bases are TGCAGCGCCGGGACAGGGGACGGTGAGCAGTTCTTC.

The V and J genes are TRBV5-1 and TRBJ2-1, with 9 nucleotides matching TRBD2. Trimming cost V 1 base and J 9 bases; bases outside gene matches: 11. Germline V lookup: CDR1 SGHRS, CDR2 YFSETQ. The CDR3 has 16 residues. CDR3 loop: CASSLIAGVEGSEQFF. CDR3 coding DNA: TGCGCCAGCAGCTTGATAGCGGGAGTTGAGGGTAGTGAGCAGTTCTTC.

This clone appeared once. This chain joins TRBV28 and TRBJ2-3; D is possibly TRBD1 (5 bases). Germline assignment: CDR1 MDHEN and CDR2 SYDVKM. The V end was cut by 8 bases, the J end by 5 bases, with 11 bases between. CDR3 length: 12 amino acids. CDR3 DNA sequence: TGTGCCAGCCGAACAGGTCAAGATACGCAGTATTTT. As protein: CASRTGQDTQYF.

V usage is TRBV11-3 and J usage is TRBJ2-1; tentatively, D is TRBD1 (6 bases). The V gene's germline CDR1 is SGHNT and CDR2 YENEEA. CDR3 length equals 15 residues. Trimming took off 4 bases at V and 0 bases at J, with 10 bases between the two ends. CDR3 DNA: TGTGCCAGCAGCTCCAGGGGTAGCTCCTACAATGAGCAGTTCTTC. Translating gives CASSSRGSSYNEQFF.

The chain couples TRBV7-2 to TRBJ1-4; 7 nucleotides line up with TRBD1. This CDR3 has 16 residues. The V segment lost 4 bases and the J segment 4 bases; nucleotides outside the gene matches: 9. Germline CDR1 reads SGHTA; CDR2 reads FQGNSA. The CDR3 here is CASSSPRTGSNEKLFF. For the CDR3, the DNA is TGTGCCAGCAGCTCGCCCCGGACAGGAAGTAATGAAAAACTGTTTTTT.

This rearrangement joins TRBV11-3 to TRBJ2-7; tentative D call: TRBD2 (5 bases). Trimming took off 2 bases at V and 6 bases at J, with 11 bases between the two ends. This CDR3 is 13 amino acids long. Germline V CDR1 and CDR2: SGHNT, YENEEA. The CDR3 loop is CASSLSASIEQYF. Written as DNA, the CDR3 is TGTGCCAGCAGCTTATCGGCTAGCATCGAGCAGTACTTC.

This chain connects TRBV19 to TRBJ1-1, with D unresolved. Deletions cut 0 bases from V and 6 bases from J, with 11 bases between. The germline V gene has CDR1 LNHDA and CDR2 SQIVND (reference sequence). CDR3 length equals 14 residues. This chain's CDR3 is CASSIDFRGAEAFF. The CDR3 nucleotides read TGTGCCAGTAGTATAGACTTCCGTGGAGCTGAAGCTTTCTTT.